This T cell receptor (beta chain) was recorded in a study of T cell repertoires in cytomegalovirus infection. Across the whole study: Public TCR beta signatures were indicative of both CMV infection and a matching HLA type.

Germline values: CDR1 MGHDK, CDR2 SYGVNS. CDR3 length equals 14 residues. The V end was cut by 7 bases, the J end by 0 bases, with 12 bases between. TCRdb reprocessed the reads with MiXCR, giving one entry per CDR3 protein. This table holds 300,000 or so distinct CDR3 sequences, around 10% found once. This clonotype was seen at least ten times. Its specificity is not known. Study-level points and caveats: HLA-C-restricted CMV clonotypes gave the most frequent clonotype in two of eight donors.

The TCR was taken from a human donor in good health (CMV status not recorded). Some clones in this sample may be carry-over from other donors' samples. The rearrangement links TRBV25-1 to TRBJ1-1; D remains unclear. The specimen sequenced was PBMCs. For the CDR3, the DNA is TGTGCCAGCATACACGACCTCTTGAACACTGAAGCTTTCTTT. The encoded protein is CASIHDLLNTEAFF. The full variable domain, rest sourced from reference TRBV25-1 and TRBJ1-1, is EADIYQTPRYLVIGTGKKITLECSQTMGHDKMYWYQQDPGMELHLIHYSYGVNSTEKGDLSSESTVSRIRTEHFPLTLESARPSHTSQYLCASIHDLLNTEAFFGQGTRLTVV.